These T cell receptor beta chains were read from a single sample in a study of T cell responses to AZD1222 COVID-19 vaccine. The method was immunoSEQ multiplex PCR; TCRdb's version includes in-frame clones alone and lacks a portion of them. Among around 130,000 clones listed, 75% to 90% were seen once. Sequences were derived from peripheral blood, sampled on day 0 of AZD1222 vaccination. The receptors come from an adult in good health. Each CDR3 is given with its conserved first and last residue. Fields, in order: D gene, V gene, J gene, clone size, CDR3 DNA, CDR3 protein. A D gene is named only where the DNA matches it firmly. Clone sizes are given selectively: once, few, many, or a class where the clone is expanded.

D gene: TRBD2; V gene: TRBV9; J gene: TRBJ2-3; clone size: .; CDR3 DNA: TGTGCCAGCAGCGCGTCGGCGGGAGGGGGAGATACGCAGTATTTT; CDR3 protein: CASSASAGGGDTQYF
D gene: TRBD2; V gene: TRBV2; J gene: TRBJ2-1; clone size: .; CDR3 DNA: TGTGCCAGCAGCACACGGACTAGCATTTTCTTC; CDR3 protein: CASSTRTSIFF
D gene: .; V gene: TRBV11-2; J gene: TRBJ2-1; clone size: .; CDR3 DNA: TGTGCCAGCAGCTTCGGGGTAGCGGACAATGAGCAGTTCTTC; CDR3 protein: CASSFGVADNEQFF
D gene: .; V gene: TRBV2; J gene: TRBJ2-3; clone size: .; CDR3 DNA: TGTGCCAGCAGTGAGCTTCGTTGGAGGGGTAGCACAGATACGCAGTATTTT; CDR3 protein: CASSELRWRGSTDTQYF
D gene: .; V gene: TRBV28; J gene: TRBJ1-5; clone size: .; CDR3 DNA: TGTGCCAGCAGTTTTGGGAACAGTTATCAGCCCCAGCATTTT; CDR3 protein: CASSFGNSYQPQHF
D gene: .; V gene: TRBV27; J gene: TRBJ1-3; clone size: .; CDR3 DNA: TGTGCCAGCAGTGACTTAGGGCAGCGTCACACCATATATTTT; CDR3 protein: CASSDLGQRHTIYF
D gene: TRBD2; V gene: TRBV3-1/TRBV3-2; J gene: TRBJ2-3; clone size: .; CDR3 DNA: TGTGCCAGCAGCCGTGGGACTAGCGGGAGTCATACGCAGTATTTT; CDR3 protein: CASSRGTSGSHTQYF
D gene: TRBD1; V gene: TRBV4-2; J gene: TRBJ1-5; clone size: .; CDR3 DNA: TGTGCCAGCAGCCAGGGAGGACAGGGGGCGCGGCAGCCCCAGCATTTT; CDR3 protein: CASSQGGQGARQPQHF
D gene: .; V gene: TRBV18; J gene: TRBJ2-7; clone size: once; CDR3 DNA: TGTGCCAGCTCACGAGCCATAACTAGTTCCTACGAGCAGTACTTC; CDR3 protein: CASSRAITSSYEQYF
D gene: TRBD1; V gene: TRBV3-1/TRBV3-2; J gene: TRBJ1-1; clone size: .; CDR3 DNA: TGTGCCAGCAGCCTAGGGACAGCCCTCTCAGCTGAAGCTTTCTTT; CDR3 protein: CASSLGTALSAEAFF
D gene: TRBD2; V gene: TRBV19; J gene: TRBJ2-5; clone size: .; CDR3 DNA: TGTGCCAGTAGTTCTCGGACTAGCATCAACCAAGAGACCCAGTACTTC; CDR3 protein: CASSSRTSINQETQYF
D gene: .; V gene: TRBV6-1; J gene: TRBJ1-2; clone size: .; CDR3 DNA: TGTGCCAGCAGTGAGGAGAGTAACTATGGCTACACCTTC; CDR3 protein: CASSEESNYGYTF
D gene: .; V gene: TRBV5-6; J gene: TRBJ1-1; clone size: .; CDR3 DNA: TGTGCCAGCAGCTCTCAAGTGTCTACCACTGAAGCTTTCTTT; CDR3 protein: CASSSQVSTTEAFF
D gene: .; V gene: TRBV29-1; J gene: TRBJ1-2; clone size: .; CDR3 DNA: TGCAGCGTTCAGACATCCTGGGTCAGCTATGGCTACACCTTC; CDR3 protein: CSVQTSWVSYGYTF
D gene: .; V gene: TRBV10-3; J gene: TRBJ2-5; clone size: once; CDR3 DNA: TGTGCCATCAGTGAGCCGGGGCGGGGCGAGGGCGAGACCCAGTACTTC; CDR3 protein: CAISEPGRGEGETQYF
D gene: .; V gene: TRBV7-9; J gene: TRBJ2-1; clone size: .; CDR3 DNA: TGTGCCAGCAGCTTAGGGGGTTTCGCGGCTGAGCAGTTCTTC; CDR3 protein: CASSLGGFAAEQFF
D gene: TRBD1; V gene: TRBV6-1; J gene: TRBJ1-6; clone size: .; CDR3 DNA: TGTGCCAGCAGTCACGGACAGGGCGATAATTCACCCCTCCACTTT; CDR3 protein: CASSHGQGDNSPLHF
D gene: .; V gene: TRBV7-3; J gene: TRBJ1-1; clone size: .; CDR3 DNA: TGTGCCAGCAGCTCCCCAGGGGCCAACACTGAAGCTTTCTTT; CDR3 protein: CASSSPGANTEAFF
D gene: TRBD1; V gene: TRBV11-3; J gene: TRBJ2-1; clone size: .; CDR3 DNA: TGTGCCAGCAGCTCGAGACAGGGGGTCTACAATGAGCAGTTCTTC; CDR3 protein: CASSSRQGVYNEQFF
D gene: TRBD1; V gene: TRBV7-2; J gene: TRBJ1-1; clone size: .; CDR3 DNA: TGTGCCAGCAGCTCGGACAGGGGGAACACTGAAGCTTTCTTT; CDR3 protein: CASSSDRGNTEAFF
D gene: .; V gene: TRBV3-1/TRBV3-2; J gene: TRBJ2-7; clone size: .; CDR3 DNA: TGTGCCAGCAGCCAAGTCAGTCACGAGCAGTACTTC; CDR3 protein: CASSQVSHEQYF
D gene: TRBD1; V gene: TRBV14; J gene: TRBJ2-1; clone size: .; CDR3 DNA: TGTGCCAGCAGGCCGCCGGGACAGGGGTCCGATGAGCAGTTCTTC; CDR3 protein: CASRPPGQGSDEQFF